Listed here are 6 T cell receptor beta chains from one sample, sequenced in a study of OX40 agonist ivuxolimab in advanced cancers. Sequenced by immunoSEQ multiplex PCR; TCRdb stores in-frame clones only, minus some. The sample comprises tens of thousands of clones, around 84% of which are singletons, and 12% rests with the top ten. Sequencing used CD4+ or CD8+ T cells sorted from blood, obtained in a trial of the OX40 agonist ivuxolimab. The receptors stem from an adult with an advanced solid tumor such as melanoma, head and neck, liver or kidney cancer.

CDR3 protein: CASSPGQLNIQYF. The CDR3 nucleotides are TGTGCCAGTAGTCCGGGACAGCTAAACATTCAGTACTTC. V is TRBV19 and J is TRBJ2-4, with 7 positions matching TRBD1. The length of the CDR3 is 13 residues. V trimming: 5 bases; J trimming: 6 bases; junction bases outside the gene matches: 4. Germline assignment: CDR1 LNHDA and CDR2 SQIVND (reference sequence).

J is TRBJ1-3 and V is TRBV5-6; D is uncertain. The CDR3 totals 15 residues. V was pared by 0 bases and J by 0 bases, with 7 bases between. CDR1 and CDR2 (germline): SGHDT, YYEEEE. The chain's CDR3 is CASSLGQFSGNTIYF. The CDR3 coding sequence is TGTGCCAGCAGCTTGGGGCAGTTCTCTGGAAACACCATATATTTT.

The chain combines TRBV10-1 with TRBJ1-1; weak D call: TRBD1 (6 bases). Germline CDR1 reads WNHNN; CDR2 reads SYGVQD (reference sequence). V gave up 11 bases and J gave up 4 bases, with 17 bases separating them. There are 13 residues in the CDR3. The CDR3 spells CAGEKRGSTEAFF. In DNA form, the CDR3 reads TGCGCCGGCGAGAAAAGGGGGAGCACTGAAGCTTTCTTT.

The chain is built from TRBV28 and TRBJ1-2, with 8 bases lining up with TRBD1. The CDR3 covers 14 residues. Germline CDR1 and CDR2: MDHEN and SYDVKM. After removal of 2 bases from V and 7 bases from J, the junction contained 6 bases not matched to a gene. This CDR3 reads CASSLGQGSSGYTF. The CDR3 DNA reads as TGTGCCAGCAGTTTAGGACAGGGTAGTTCTGGCTACACCTTC.

The chain carries TRBV9 and TRBJ2-2; D might be TRBD1 (6 bases). The CDR3 consists of 16 residues. The germline V gene encodes CDR1 SGDLS and CDR2 YYNGEE. The germline V and J ends were trimmed by 0 bases and 7 bases, with 16 bases remaining between them. In DNA, the CDR3 is TGTGCCAGCAGCGTAGAGGTCGGTCCGACAGGCGGGGAGCTGTTTTTT. It codes for CASSVEVGPTGGELFF.

The rearrangement uses TRBV11-2 and TRBJ1-1; a possible D gene is TRBD1 (5 bases). CDR1 is SGHAT, CDR2 FQNNGV, per germline. V dropped 10 bases and J dropped 1 base, with 10 bases sitting between them. This CDR3 region has 12 residues. CDR3 nucleotide sequence: TGTGCCACGGGGACTCAGAACACTGAAGCTTTCTTT. Amino acids: CATGTQNTEAFF.